This T cell receptor (beta chain) was obtained from a study of T cell clonality in common variable immunodeficiency. Study results and limitations: Shared TCRbeta clones were fewer between CVID subjects than controls. Authors noted CVID clonality's cause needs subpopulation repertoire sequencing.

This clone has at least ten counts. Its target is unknown. The CDR3 end falls 3 residues outside the read, so it is completed with the germline J gene. The trim removed 10 bases at V and 1 base at J, leaving 6 bases unmatched. The CDR3 is 14 amino acids. The germline gives CDR1 SNHLY, CDR2 FYNNEI. Clones were read by immunoSEQ multiplex PCR, and TCRdb kept only the in-frame ones, dropping some. Observed in the sample are 35,000 to 50,000 clones, none of them singletons. Sequencing was performed on peripheral blood mononuclear cells. The sequence derives from a person between 18 and 75 years old in good health. J is TRBJ2-3 and V is TRBV2; 9 bases are shared with TRBD2. The covered CDR3 bases are TGTGCCAACCGGTTAGCGGGGGGCACAGATACG. It yields the protein CANRLAGGTDT. The entire CDR3 reads CANRLAGGTDTQYF.